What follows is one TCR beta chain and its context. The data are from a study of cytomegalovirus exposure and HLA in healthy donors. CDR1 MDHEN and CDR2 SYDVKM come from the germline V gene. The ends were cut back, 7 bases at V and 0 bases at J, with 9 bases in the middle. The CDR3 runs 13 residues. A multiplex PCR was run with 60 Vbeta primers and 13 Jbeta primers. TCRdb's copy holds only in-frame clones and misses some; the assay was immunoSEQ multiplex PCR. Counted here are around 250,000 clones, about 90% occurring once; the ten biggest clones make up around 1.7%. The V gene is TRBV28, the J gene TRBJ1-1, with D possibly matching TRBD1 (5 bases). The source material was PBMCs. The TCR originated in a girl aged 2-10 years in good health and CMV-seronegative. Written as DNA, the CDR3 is TGTGCCAGCACGGAGGGGCTGAACACTGAAGCTTTCTTT. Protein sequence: CASTEGLNTEAFF.